The 20 T cell receptor beta chains presented below share a single source sample, sequenced in a study of cytomegalovirus exposure and HLA in healthy donors. Clones were sequenced by immunoSEQ multiplex PCR, and TCRdb holds only the in-frame ones, with some missing. This sample has 70,000 to 95,000 clones, with more than 85% found just once. The sample comprised PBMCs. These receptors all stem from a woman aged 25 to 39 in good health and CMV-seronegative.

The V gene is TRBV7-8, the J gene TRBJ2-7; D uncertain. Germline CDR1 and CDR2: SGHVS and FQNEAQ. Between the trimmed V and J ends, which lost 4 bases and 5 bases, there was a span of 6 bases. The CDR3 is 11 residues long. CDR3 DNA sequence: TGTGCCAGCAGCTCCAGGCACGAGCAGTACTTC. Protein sequence: CASSSRHEQYF.

The chain has TRBV29-1 and TRBJ2-1; 9 nucleotides match TRBD2. In germline, CDR1 is SQVTM, CDR2 ANQGSEA. The CDR3 sequence is 13 residues long. The ends lost 4 bases at V and 9 bases at J; junction bases unmatched: 7. The chain's CDR3 is CSVGSSGVGEQFF. As DNA, the CDR3 is TGCAGCGTTGGGTCTAGCGGGGTGGGTGAGCAGTTCTTC.

The chain has TRBV11-2 and TRBJ1-2, with 9 bases fitting TRBD1. V lost 6 bases, J lost 8 bases, and 13 bases stayed unmatched. Germline V gene data show CDR1 as SGHAT and CDR2 as FQNNGV. This CDR3 spans 15 amino acids. CDR3 amino acids: CASRHDTGGPTGYTF. In DNA, the CDR3 is TGTGCCAGCAGACACGATACAGGGGGCCCCACCGGCTACACCTTC.

This chain connects TRBV4-1 to TRBJ1-1; tentative D call: TRBD1 (5 bases). Deletions cut 0 bases from V and 6 bases from J, with 8 bases between. Germline V gene data show CDR1 as MGHRA and CDR2 as YSYEKL. This CDR3 comprises 13 residues. For the CDR3, the DNA is TGCGCCAGCAGCCAAGAAAAAGGGGCTGAAGCTTTCTTT. The encoded protein is CASSQEKGAEAFF.

V gene TRBV4-3 combines with J gene TRBJ1-1, with a possible D match to TRBD1 (6 bases). The CDR3 sequence is 15 residues long. CDR1 is LGHNA and CDR2 is YSLEER in the germline V gene. V was trimmed by 0 bases and J by 3 bases, leaving 11 bases between them. CDR3: CASSQDQGLYTEAFF. The CDR3 bases are TGCGCCAGCAGCCAAGATCAGGGGCTTTACACTGAAGCTTTCTTT.

V usage is TRBV6-5 and J usage is TRBJ2-4; D perhaps matches TRBD1 (5 bases). Trimming removed 0 bases at V and 9 bases at J, with 15 bases between. The germline V gene has CDR1 MNHEY and CDR2 SVGAGI. The CDR3 length is 15 residues. The DNA for the CDR3 is TGTGCCAGCAGTTACTCACGTTCGAGTACAGGCATTCAGTACTTC. It specifies CASSYSRSSTGIQYF.

This chain connects TRBV5-8 to TRBJ2-2; maybe TRBD1 (6 bases). The CDR3 totals 16 residues. Germline V gene sequence: CDR1 SGHTS, CDR2 YDEGEE. The V end lost 6 bases, the J end lost 2 bases, and 17 bases lay between the germline ends. In nucleotides, the CDR3 is TGTGCCAGCAAACAGGGACGCTATCATAACACCGGGGAGCTGTTTTTT. It translates to CASKQGRYHNTGELFF.

The chain is built from TRBV2 and TRBJ2-1; 13 bases are a match to TRBD2. In germline, CDR1 is SNHLY, CDR2 FYNNEI. The trim removed 5 bases at V and 9 bases at J, leaving 4 bases unmatched. The CDR3 spans 14 residues. This CDR3 is CASSHRTSGGEQFF. The CDR3 DNA reads TGTGCCAGCAGTCATAGGACTAGCGGGGGTGAGCAGTTCTTC.

This clone was seen only once. The genes are TRBV19 and TRBJ1-5, with D maybe TRBD1 (6 bases). CDR3 length: 15 residues. The V and J ends lost 4 bases and 2 bases respectively, with 12 bases between them. The germline gives CDR1 LNHDA, CDR2 SQIVND (reference sequence). The CDR3 DNA reads TGTGCCAGTAGTACACGGGGGGCCGGCAATCAGCCCCAGCATTTT. As protein: CASSTRGAGNQPQHF.

The J gene is TRBJ2-3, the V gene TRBV27; D gene unclear. This CDR3 has 12 amino acids. V was pared by 1 base and J by 6 bases, with 5 bases between. In germline, CDR1 is MNHEY, CDR2 SMNVEV (reference sequence). CDR3 protein: CASSLYGDTQYF. The CDR3 DNA follows: TGTGCCAGCAGTTTATACGGTGATACGCAGTATTTT.

This clone was detected only a few times. The chain recombines TRBV21-1 with TRBJ2-7; TRBD1, as called in the table, went unchecked against the DNA. TRBV21-1 is a listed pseudogene. The CDR3 consists of 14 residues. CDR3: CASPDRDHPYEQYF. The CDR3 region has the DNA TGTGCCAGCCCGGACAGGGATCATCCCTACGAGCAGTACTTC.

The CDR3 DNA sequence: TGTGCCAGCAGCTTAGCCCCTAATAGCGGGGGGTTTATGCAGTACTTC. It encodes CASSLAPNSGGFMQYF. This chain uses TRBV11-2 with TRBJ2-7; 10 bases agree with TRBD2. CDR1 and CDR2 (germline): SGHAT, FQNNGV. CDR3 length equals 16 residues. The trim removed 1 base at V and 9 bases at J, leaving 12 bases unmatched. Full variable domain (remainder filled in from reference TRBV11-2 and TRBJ2-7): EAGVAQSPRYKIIEKRQSVAFWCNPISGHATLYWYQQILGQGPKLLIQFQNNGVVDDSQLPKDRFSAERLKGVDSTLKIQPAKLEDSAVYLCASSLAPNSGGFMQYFGPGTRLTVT.

The chain is built from TRBV27 and TRBJ1-1, with D possibly being TRBD1 (5 bases). Germline V gene data show CDR1 as MNHEY and CDR2 as SMNVEV (reference sequence). The CDR3 consists of 13 residues. V lost 2 bases to trimming and J lost 5 bases, with 9 bases between them. CDR3 protein: CASSLPQGTEAFF. Written as DNA, the CDR3 is TGTGCCAGCAGTTTACCTCAGGGAACTGAAGCTTTCTTT.

The chain joins TRBV5-1 to TRBJ2-7; 9 bases align to TRBD1. The V gene end was trimmed by 1 base and the J gene end by 0 bases; junction bases not matched to a gene: 8. The V gene's germline CDR1 is SGHRS and CDR2 YFSETQ. This CDR3 has 17 residues. The CDR3 DNA reads as TGCGCCAGCAGCTTGAGGACAGGGGCCTCAAGCTCCTACGAGCAGTACTTC. It codes for CASSLRTGASSSYEQYF.

The rearrangement uses TRBV18 and TRBJ2-5; maybe TRBD2 (8 bases). The length of the CDR3 is 15 residues. CDR1 and CDR2 from the germline V gene are KGHSH and LQKENI. V lost 4 bases to trimming and J lost 3 bases, with 15 bases between them. The CDR3 sequence is CASSRQGLGEETQYF. CDR3 nucleotide sequence: TGTGCCAGCTCACGACAGGGACTAGGAGAAGAGACCCAGTACTTC. The full variable domain, completed using reference TRBV18 and TRBJ2-5, is NAGVMQNPRHLVRRRGQEARLRCSPMKGHSHVYWYRQLPEEGLKFMVYLQKENIIDESGMPKERFSAEFPKEGPSILRIQQVVRGDSAAYFCASSRQGLGEETQYFGPGTRLLVL.

The chain uses TRBV18 and TRBJ2-1; 12 nucleotides agree with TRBD2. CDR3 length: 19 amino acids. Germline-derived CDR1 and CDR2 are KGHSH and LQKENI. Losses at the gene ends were 1 base for V and 0 bases for J; bases not matched to a gene: 7. The CDR3 sequence: CASSPRTSGRLPSYNEQFF. The CDR3 nucleotides are TGTGCCAGCTCACCACGTACTAGCGGGAGGCTCCCCTCCTACAATGAGCAGTTCTTC.

This rearrangement joins TRBV7-9 to TRBJ2-1; a possible D gene is TRBD2 (7 bases). Trimming left V 1 base short and J 1 base short, with 17 bases between. The length of the CDR3 is 18 residues. Germline-derived CDR1 and CDR2 are SEHNR and FQNEAQ (reference sequence). CDR3 residues: CASSLGITRGGSYNEQFF. The CDR3 nucleotides are TGTGCCAGCAGCTTAGGAATAACTAGGGGGGGATCCTACAATGAGCAGTTCTTC.

CDR3 amino acids: CASSLFSGVTDTQYF. The CDR3 DNA reads as TGTGCCAGCAGCTTGTTTAGCGGGGTCACAGATACGCAGTATTTT. J is TRBJ2-3 and V is TRBV5-6; TRBD2 matches 8 bases. V gave up 1 base and J gave up 2 bases; unmatched junction bases: 3. There are 15 residues in the CDR3. Germline V CDR1 and CDR2: SGHDT, YYEEEE.

This rearrangement joins TRBV9 to TRBJ2-1; 7 bases line up with TRBD2. With V trimmed by 4 bases and J by 8 bases, 12 bases remained unmatched. Germline V gene sequence: CDR1 SGDLS, CDR2 YYNGEE. CDR3 length: 15 residues. The CDR3 sequence is CASSLTSANWDEQFF. CDR3 sequence (DNA): TGTGCCAGCAGCCTCACTAGCGCCAACTGGGATGAGCAGTTCTTC.

This rearrangement joins TRBV4-2 to TRBJ2-3; 8 bases align to TRBD2. Per germline, CDR1 LGHNA and CDR2 YNFKEQ. The CDR3 runs to 17 residues. The V segment lost 0 bases and the J segment 7 bases; nucleotides outside the gene matches: 12. The CDR3 spells CASSQEPSGGGGHTQYF. In DNA form, the CDR3 reads TGTGCCAGCAGCCAAGAGCCCAGCGGGGGAGGGGGACATACGCAGTATTTT.